Included here is one TCR beta chain sequence, with context. The antigen is not known. The sample comes from a study of blood T cells in healthy people across ages. Alongside a J-beta primer mix, a sample-barcoded 5' primer served in a second PCR lasting roughly 7 to 12 cycles. One entry per CDR3 protein, called by TCRdb with MiXCR from the 5' RACE reads. The sample has about 650,000 distinct CDR3 sequences; 52% are singletons. Regarding the study as a whole: From one million sequenced T cells, diversity estimates were lower bounds.

Unmatched junction bases numbered 3, after V lost 4 bases and J lost 3 bases. The germline V gene encodes CDR1 SGHRS and CDR2 YFSETQ. The CDR3 covers 13 residues. J is TRBJ1-2 and V is TRBV5-1, with 7 positions matching TRBD1. This TCR came from a woman aged 80 or over in good health. The sequenced sample was blood. CDR3 bases: TGCGCCAGCAGCGCCGGGACAGACTATGGCTACACCTTC. This codes for CASSAGTDYGYTF.